Reported below is one T cell receptor beta chain. In germline, CDR1 is SQVTM, CDR2 ANQGSEA. CDR3 size: 13 residues. The record originates from a study of tumor and adjacent non-tumor tissue in lung cancer. This sample's RNA came from whole unsorted tissue. This non-tumor lung sample came from over 3 cm beyond the tumor edge. TCRbeta libraries were built with three rounds of nested PCR, modified from ARM-PCR. MiXCR was run by TCRdb on the multiplex PCR reads, yielding one entry per CDR3 protein. Among about 50,000 distinct CDR3 sequences listed, 74% were seen once. The sample comprised distant non-tumor lung tissue. The TCR sequence derives from a woman aged 60 to 75 with non-small cell lung cancer. This chain joins TRBV29-1 and TRBJ1-1, with a possible D match to TRBD1 (6 bases). The chain's CDR3 is CGVQKQTGSEAFF. CDR3 bases: TGCGGTGTTCAAAAACAAACAGGGTCTGAAGCTTTCTTT.